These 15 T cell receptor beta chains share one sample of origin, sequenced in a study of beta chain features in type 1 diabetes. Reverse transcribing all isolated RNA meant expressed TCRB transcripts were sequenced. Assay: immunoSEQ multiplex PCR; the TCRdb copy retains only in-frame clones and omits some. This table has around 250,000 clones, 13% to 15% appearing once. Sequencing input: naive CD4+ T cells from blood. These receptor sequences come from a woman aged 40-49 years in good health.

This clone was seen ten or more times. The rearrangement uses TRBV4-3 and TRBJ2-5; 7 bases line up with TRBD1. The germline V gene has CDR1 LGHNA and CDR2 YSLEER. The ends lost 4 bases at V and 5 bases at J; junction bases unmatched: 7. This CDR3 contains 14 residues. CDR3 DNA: TGCGCCAGCAGCCGCACGACAGGGATGGAGACCCAGTACTTC. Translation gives CASSRTTGMETQYF.

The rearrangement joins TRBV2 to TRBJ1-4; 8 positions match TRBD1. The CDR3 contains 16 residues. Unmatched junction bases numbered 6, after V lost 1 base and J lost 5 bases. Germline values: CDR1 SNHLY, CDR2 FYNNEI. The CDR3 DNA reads TGTGCCAGCAGTGAAGTCATGGGACAGGCAAATGAAAAACTGTTTTTT. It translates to CASSEVMGQANEKLFF.

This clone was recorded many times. The CDR3 bases are TGCGCCAGCAGCCAAGATCTGGGGGCCGGTAATGAAAAACTGTTTTTT. Its translation: CASSQDLGAGNEKLFF. The chain employs TRBV4-3 and TRBJ1-4; perhaps TRBD1 as D (6 bases). Germline CDR1 is LGHNA and CDR2 is YSLEER. The CDR3 loop spans 16 amino acids. V was shortened by 0 bases and J by 4 bases, with 12 bases between the two germline ends.

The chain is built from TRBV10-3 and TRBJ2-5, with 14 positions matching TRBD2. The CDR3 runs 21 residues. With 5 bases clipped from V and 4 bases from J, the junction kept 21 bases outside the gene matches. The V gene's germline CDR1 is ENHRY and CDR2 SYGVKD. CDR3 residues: CAISPGTSGGLGHGWGETQYF. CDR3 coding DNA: TGTGCCATCAGTCCCGGGACTAGCGGGGGTCTCGGTCACGGTTGGGGAGAGACCCAGTACTTC.

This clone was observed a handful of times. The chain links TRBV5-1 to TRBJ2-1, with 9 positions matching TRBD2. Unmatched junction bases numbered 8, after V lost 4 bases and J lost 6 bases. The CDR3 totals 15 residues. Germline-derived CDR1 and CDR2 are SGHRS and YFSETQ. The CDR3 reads CASSPPVTSGNEQFF. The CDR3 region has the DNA TGCGCCAGCAGCCCCCCCGTGACTAGCGGCAATGAGCAGTTCTTC. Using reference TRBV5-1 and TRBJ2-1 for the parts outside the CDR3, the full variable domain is KAGVTQTPRYLIKTRGQQVTLSCSPISGHRSVSWYQQTPGQGLQFLFEYFSETQRNKGNFPGRFSGRQFSNSRSEMNVSTLELGDSALYLCASSPPVTSGNEQFFGPGTRLTVL.

The CDR3 loop reads CASGLNRPADQETQYF. CDR3 DNA sequence: TGTGCTAGTGGTTTGAATAGGCCGGCGGACCAAGAGACCCAGTACTTC. This chain links TRBV12-5 with TRBJ2-5; D unclear. Germline values: CDR1 LGHNT, CDR2 FRNRAP. V was cut by 2 bases and J by 0 bases, with 13 bases left in between. The CDR3 length is 16 residues.

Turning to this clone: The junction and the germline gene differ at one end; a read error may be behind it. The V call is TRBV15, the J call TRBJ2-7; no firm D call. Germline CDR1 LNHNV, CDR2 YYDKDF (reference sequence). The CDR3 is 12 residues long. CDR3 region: CATSRDRSVQDF. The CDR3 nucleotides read TGTGCCACCAGCAGAGATAGGTCCGTTCAGGACTTC.

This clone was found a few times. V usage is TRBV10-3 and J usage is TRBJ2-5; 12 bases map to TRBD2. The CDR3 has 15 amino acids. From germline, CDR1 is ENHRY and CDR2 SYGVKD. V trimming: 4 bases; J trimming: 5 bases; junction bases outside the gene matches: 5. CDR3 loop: CAISVLAGGPETQYF. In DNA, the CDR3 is TGTGCCATCAGTGTCCTAGCGGGGGGGCCTGAGACCCAGTACTTC.

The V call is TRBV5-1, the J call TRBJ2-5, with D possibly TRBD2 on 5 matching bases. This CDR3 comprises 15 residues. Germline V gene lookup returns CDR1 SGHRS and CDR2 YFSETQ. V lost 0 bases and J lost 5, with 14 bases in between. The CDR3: CASSLGTSVGETQYF. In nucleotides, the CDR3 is TGCGCCAGCAGCTTGGGGACTTCTGTTGGGGAGACCCAGTACTTC.

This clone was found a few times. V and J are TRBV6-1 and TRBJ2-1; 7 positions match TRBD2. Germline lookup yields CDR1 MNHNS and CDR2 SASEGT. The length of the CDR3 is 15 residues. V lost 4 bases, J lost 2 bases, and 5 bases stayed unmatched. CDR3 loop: CASSVAGVTYNEQFF. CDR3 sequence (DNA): TGTGCCAGCAGTGTGGCGGGGGTGACCTACAATGAGCAGTTCTTC.

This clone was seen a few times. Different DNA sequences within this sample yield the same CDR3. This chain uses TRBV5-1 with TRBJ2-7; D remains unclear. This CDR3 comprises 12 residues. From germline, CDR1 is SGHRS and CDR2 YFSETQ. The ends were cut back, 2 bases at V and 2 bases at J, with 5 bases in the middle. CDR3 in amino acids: CASSLDTYEQYF. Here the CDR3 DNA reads TGCGCCAGCAGCTTAGACACCTACGAGCAGTACTTC.

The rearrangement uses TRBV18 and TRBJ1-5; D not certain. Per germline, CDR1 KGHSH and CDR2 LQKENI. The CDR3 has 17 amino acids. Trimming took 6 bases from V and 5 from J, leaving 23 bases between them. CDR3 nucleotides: TGTGCCAGCTCCTACAGCGAGGGCTCTGGTCCGGATCAGCCCCAGCATTTT. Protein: CASSYSEGSGPDQPQHF.

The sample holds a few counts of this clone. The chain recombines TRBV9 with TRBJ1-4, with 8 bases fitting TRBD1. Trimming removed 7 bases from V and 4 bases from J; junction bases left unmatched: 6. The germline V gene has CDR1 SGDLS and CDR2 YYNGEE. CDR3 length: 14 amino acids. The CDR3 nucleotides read TGTGCCAGCGGGAAGACAGGGGATAATGAAAAACTGTTTTTT. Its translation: CASGKTGDNEKLFF.

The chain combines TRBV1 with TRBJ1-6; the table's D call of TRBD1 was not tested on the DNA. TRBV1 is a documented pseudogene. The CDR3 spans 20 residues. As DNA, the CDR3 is TGCACCAGCAGCCACTCCAAGGGTTTCTTGGCAGGGGGTCAGTTTTCACCCCTCCACTTT. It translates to CTSSHSKGFLAGGQFSPLHF.

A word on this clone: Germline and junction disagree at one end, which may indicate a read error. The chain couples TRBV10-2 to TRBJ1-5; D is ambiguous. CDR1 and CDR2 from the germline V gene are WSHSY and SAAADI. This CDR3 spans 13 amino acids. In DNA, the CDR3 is TGCGCCACCAGTCCACAGACCAATCAGCCCCAGCATTTT. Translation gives CATSPQTNQPQHF.